Below are 7 T cell receptor beta chains sequenced from a single sample in a study of human T cells and chemical hapten exposure. As to time point: healthy volunteer bleed at 2 weeks. Whole blood that had not been fractionated was the source of extracted total RNA. In TCRdb, the RACE reads were re-called with MiXCR into one record per CDR3 protein. Of around 130,000 distinct CDR3 sequences detected, approximately 9.1% appear once; the ten largest clones hold 1.5% to 2%. Sequencing was done on a sample of whole blood. These receptors all stem from a male donor in good health. Some clones in this sample may be carry-over from other donors' samples.

This chain links TRBV9 with TRBJ2-3, with D possibly TRBD1 on 5 matching bases. Germline V CDR1 and CDR2: SGDLS, YYNGEE. This CDR3 contains 17 residues. V was pared by 1 base and J by 0 bases, with 15 bases between. The CDR3 protein is CASSVFDSTSSTDTQYF. The CDR3 coding sequence is TGTGCCAGCAGCGTATTCGACAGCACGTCTAGCACAGATACGCAGTATTTT.

Comments on this clonotype: This sequence may be a read error, since a much larger clone differs from it by one base. The rearrangement links TRBV27 to TRBJ2-3; 10 positions agree with TRBD2. The CDR3 spans 15 residues. J was trimmed by 4 bases and V by 6 bases; bases with no gene match: 7. Germline CDR1 is MNHEY and CDR2 is SMNVEV (reference sequence). The CDR3 reads CASSLLAGEADTQYF. For the CDR3, the DNA is TGTGCCAGCAGCCTCCTAGCGGGAGAGGCAGATACGCAGTATTTT.

The V call is TRBV12-5, the J call TRBJ2-2; 11 bases fit TRBD2. The CDR3 loop spans 19 amino acids. The V and J ends lost 1 base and 4 bases, in that order; junction bases with no gene match: 11. Germline V gene lookup returns CDR1 LGHNT and CDR2 FRNRAP. The CDR3 protein is CASGLGLAGQNIGTGELFF. DNA for the CDR3: TGTGCTAGTGGTTTGGGACTAGCGGGACAAAACATCGGCACCGGGGAGCTGTTTTTT.

This chain uses TRBV6-5 with TRBJ1-1; 9 bases match TRBD1. The CDR3 sequence is 15 residues long. With 4 bases clipped from V and 4 bases from J, the junction kept 7 bases outside the gene matches. Per the germline V gene, CDR1 is MNHEY and CDR2 is SVGAGI. CDR3 bases: TGTGCCAGCAGTTTTTACAGGGGGCTCGGCACTGAAGCTTTCTTT. This codes for CASSFYRGLGTEAFF.

In its sample, this clonotype was seen a few times. The chain has TRBV11-2 and TRBJ2-7; D uncertain. Germline loops: CDR1 SGHAT, CDR2 FQNNGV. This CDR3 comprises 12 residues. V lost 8 bases, J lost 2 bases, and 10 bases lay in between. This chain's CDR3 is CASGRVTYEQYF. For the CDR3, the DNA is TGTGCCAGCGGACGGGTTACCTACGAGCAGTACTTC.

V is TRBV5-1 and J is TRBJ2-1; no firm D call. Trimming took off 0 bases at V and 2 bases at J, with 6 bases between the two ends. CDR3 length: 14 residues. CDR1 and CDR2 (germline): SGHRS, YFSETQ. The CDR3 nucleotides read TGCGCCAGCAGCTTGGTCAGAGCCTACAATGAGCAGTTCTTC. Translation gives CASSLVRAYNEQFF. Looking up the rest from reference TRBV5-1 and TRBJ2-1 gives the full variable domain: KAGVTQTPRYLIKTRGQQVTLSCSPISGHRSVSWYQQTPGQGLQFLFEYFSETQRNKGNFPGRFSGRQFSNSRSEMNVSTLELGDSALYLCASSLVRAYNEQFFGPGTRLTVL.

CDR3 loop: CASSLIANTGELFF. CDR3 coding DNA: TGTGCCAGCAGCTTAATAGCGAACACCGGGGAGCTGTTTTTT. The chain uses TRBV7-7 and TRBJ2-2; D unresolved. CDR1 and CDR2 from the germline V gene are SSHAT and FNYEAQ (reference sequence). This CDR3 contains 14 residues. Trimming cost V 2 bases and J 0 bases, with 4 bases left between them.